A selection of T cell receptor beta chains follows, all from one sample in a study of neurological immune-mediated disorders. TCRdb reprocessed the 5' RACE reads with MiXCR, giving one entry per CDR3 protein. The sample has around 94,000 distinct CDR3 sequences; roughly 3.5% are singletons. Material for sequencing was PBMCs. All receptors come from a woman under 30 with multiple sclerosis. The CDR3 runs from the conserved cysteine through the conserved F or W. A D gene is named only where the DNA matches it firmly. Some rows have no size entry. The others give once, few or many, or a class for an expanded clone.

TRBV3-1	many	NA	TRBJ1-2	TGTGCCAGCAGCCAATTGGGAAGTCAAGGCTACACCTTC	CASSQLGSQGYTF
TRBV7-2	many	NA	TRBJ2-5	TGTGCCAGCAGCTCCAGGGTACAAGAGACCCAGTACTTC	CASSSRVQETQYF
TRBV5-1	many	NA	TRBJ2-5	TGCGCCAGCAGCTTGGCCGGGGGCCTGGGTGAGACCCAGTACTTC	CASSLAGGLGETQYF
TRBV6-4	many	TRBD1	TRBJ1-2	TGTGCCAGCAGGAACACAGGGGCCCTTAGTGGCTACACCTTC	CASRNTGALSGYTF
TRBV9	many	NA	TRBJ2-5	TGTGCCAGCAGCCCCTCACGGCCGGGGAATGGGCAAGAGACCCAGTACTTC	CASSPSRPGNGQETQYF
TRBV20-1	many	TRBD2	TRBJ2-5	TGCAGTGCTACCGAGGGAGGGCAAGAGACCCAGTACTTC	CSATEGGQETQYF
TRBV28	many	NA	TRBJ2-1	TGTGCCAGCGGACCCAGGGGGCAGTTCTTC	CASGPRGQFF
TRBV12-3/TRBV12-4	many	TRBD1	TRBJ2-5	TGTGCCAGCAGTCCATCGGACAGGCAAGAGACCCAGTACTTC	CASSPSDRQETQYF
TRBV14	many	NA	TRBJ1-6	TGTGCCAGCAGCCAAGTAATTGTGGACTCCTCTTCAACCCTCAACTTT	CASSQVIVDSSSTLNF
TRBV7-3	many	NA	TRBJ2-3	TGTGCCAGCAGCTTAAGAGGGGTGAGAACAGATACGCAGTATTTT	CASSLRGVRTDTQYF
TRBV3-1	many	NA	TRBJ1-2	TGTGCCAGCAGCCAAGAGGGGGTACTCTATGGCTACACCTTC	CASSQEGVLYGYTF
TRBV5-1	many	NA	TRBJ2-3	TGCGCCAGCAGCCAAGGGGCAGGAAGGGGAAGATCAGATACGCAGTATTTT	CASSQGAGRGRSDTQYF
TRBV5-1	many	NA	TRBJ1-1	TGCGCCAGCTTTTCACAGCCGAACACTGAAGCTTTCTTT	CASFSQPNTEAFF
TRBV19	many	TRBD1	TRBJ1-2	TGTGCCAGTAGTCCAACAGGGGATGTAGGATATGGCTACACCTTC	CASSPTGDVGYGYTF
TRBV20-1	many	NA	TRBJ2-3	TGCAGTGTTTCGCAGGGGATATTAGTAGATACGCAGTATTTT	CSVSQGILVDTQYF
TRBV7-9	many	NA	TRBJ2-1	TGTGCCAGCAGCCCTCGGCTTGCAACCTCCTACAATGAGCAGTTCTTC	CASSPRLATSYNEQFF
TRBV20-1	many	TRBD2	TRBJ2-1	TGCAGTGCTAGAGGGGGACTAGCGGGAGTGGCTGAGCAGTTCTTC	CSARGGLAGVAEQFF
TRBV6-5	many	NA	TRBJ1-1	TGTGCCAGCAGTTACTCCCGACCGAACACTGAAGCTTTCTTT	CASSYSRPNTEAFF
TRBV20-1	many	NA	TRBJ1-2	TGCAGTGCTCAAAAGGGGGGAGAGCCCATCAACTATGGCTACACCTTC	CSAQKGGEPINYGYTF
TRBV28	many	TRBD2	TRBJ2-1	TGTGCCAGCAGTCCCCCCCGGACTAGCGGTCCCAATGAGCAGTTCTTC	CASSPPRTSGPNEQFF
TRBV20-1	many	TRBD1	TRBJ1-2	TGCAGTGCTAGAGATCGTAGAGGACAGGAGATATATGGCTACACCTTC	CSARDRRGQEIYGYTF
TRBV20-1	NA	NA	TRBJ1-1	TGCAGTGCTGGTAATCCCCTGGACGCTCTAAAAGCTTTCTTT	CSAGNPLDALKAFF
TRBV20-1	many	TRBD2	TRBJ2-1	TGCAGTGCTAGTTGCGGGAGTCCGAATGAGCAGTTCTTC	CSASCGSPNEQFF
TRBV3-1	many	NA	TRBJ1-1	TGTGCCAGCAGCCAAGATTGGGCCGAGGAGGCTTTCTTT	CASSQDWAEEAFF
TRBV28	NA	TRBD2	TRBJ2-1	TGTGCCAGCAGTTTACTCCTAGCGGGGGCCTCCTACAATGAGCAGTTCTTC	CASSLLLAGASYNEQFF
TRBV12-3/TRBV12-4	many	NA	TRBJ1-4	TGTGCCAGCAGCCGGACCGTGGTACTTGAAAAACTGTTTTTT	CASSRTVVLEKLFF
TRBV18	many	NA	TRBJ2-7	TGTGCCAGCTCACCGCCAGGGACACCTTTATTCGAGCAGTACTTC	CASSPPGTPLFEQYF
TRBV4-1	many	TRBD2	TRBJ2-5	TGCGCCAGCAGCCAGTTCCTTAGCGGGGGGGCCCGTGAGACCCAGTACTTC	CASSQFLSGGARETQYF
TRBV5-6	many	TRBD1	TRBJ1-1	TGTGCCAGCAGCCGGGACAGGGGCCCGAACACTGAAGCTTTCTTT	CASSRDRGPNTEAFF
TRBV5-6	many	NA	TRBJ1-4	TGTGCCAGCAGCTTGACGGGGGCGGATGAAAAACTGTTTTTT	CASSLTGADEKLFF
TRBV5-1	many	TRBD1	TRBJ2-7	TGCGCCAGCAGCATGGGACAGGGGGCTGGAGAGCAGTACTTC	CASSMGQGAGEQYF
TRBV20-1	many	NA	TRBJ2-1	TGCAGTTCGGTTCCCTCTTGGAAAAATGAGCAGTTCTTC	CSSVPSWKNEQFF
TRBV2	many	NA	TRBJ2-3	TGTGCCAGCAGTGAGGCAGGTAGCGCAGATACGCAGTATTTT	CASSEAGSADTQYF
TRBV6-1	many	NA	TRBJ1-5	TGTGCCAGCACCGAGGGGTGGGACAATCAGCCCCAGCATTTT	CASTEGWDNQPQHF
TRBV6-5	many	NA	TRBJ2-1	TGTGCCAGCAGTTACCGGGGCGGCGGGGGCACTGGGAAATACAATGAGCAGTTCTTC	CASSYRGGGGTGKYNEQFF
TRBV10-3	many	TRBD1	TRBJ2-5	TGTGCCATCACCTCGGACAGGGCAGAGACCCAGTACTTC	CAITSDRAETQYF
TRBV5-5	many	NA	TRBJ1-1	TGTGCCAGCAGCTCCGGCCGGCTGATAAACACTGAAGCTTTCTTT	CASSSGRLINTEAFF
TRBV27	many	TRBD1	TRBJ1-2	TGTGCCAGCAGTTCACGGACAGGGGACTATGGCTACACCTTC	CASSSRTGDYGYTF
TRBV12-5	many	NA	TRBJ2-1	TGTGCTAGTGGTCCCGGGACTTACAATGAGCAGTTCTTC	CASGPGTYNEQFF
TRBV5-1	many	NA	TRBJ1-4	TGTGCCAGCAGCCGGACAGCAACTAATGAAAAACTGTTTTTT	CASSRTATNEKLFF
TRBV5-1	many	NA	TRBJ1-6	TGCGCCAGCAGCTTGGAGACCTTAACCTTGGGGTCGTATTCACCCCTCCACTTT	CASSLETLTLGSYSPLHF
TRBV20-1	many	NA	TRBJ2-7	TGCAGTGCTGGTGGACAGACAGTCACCTACGAGCAGTACTTC	CSAGGQTVTYEQYF
TRBV27	many	NA	TRBJ1-1	TGTGCCAGCAGGCGCGAGGGGGGGAACACTGAAGCTTTCTTT	CASRREGGNTEAFF
TRBV20-1	many	NA	TRBJ2-5	TGCAGTGCTAGAGATCTGGGTATGGGGTACCAAGAGACCCAGTACTTC	CSARDLGMGYQETQYF
TRBV14	few	NA	TRBJ2-1	TGTGCCAGCAGCCAAGAGGGGTACACGGGCAATGAGCAGTTCTTC	CASSQEGYTGNEQFF
TRBV6-1	many	NA	TRBJ1-6	TGTGCCAGCACCCAGGGGAATTATAATTCACCCCTCCACTTT	CASTQGNYNSPLHF
TRBV30	many	TRBD2	TRBJ2-1	TGTGCCTTTCAAGCGGGAGTTTCCTACAATGAGCAGTTCTTC	CAFQAGVSYNEQFF
TRBV20-1	many	NA	TRBJ2-7	TGCAGTGCTACAAGCGGTTCCTACGAGCAGTACTTC	CSATSGSYEQYF
TRBV3-1	many	TRBD1	TRBJ1-1	TGTGCCAGCAGCCAATCGGCGACAGGGGGAGCTGAAGCTTTCTTT	CASSQSATGGAEAFF
TRBV12-3/TRBV12-4	NA	NA	TRBJ2-2	TGTGCCAGCAGTTTGAAGGAGGCCGGGGAGCTGTTTTTT	CASSLKEAGELFF